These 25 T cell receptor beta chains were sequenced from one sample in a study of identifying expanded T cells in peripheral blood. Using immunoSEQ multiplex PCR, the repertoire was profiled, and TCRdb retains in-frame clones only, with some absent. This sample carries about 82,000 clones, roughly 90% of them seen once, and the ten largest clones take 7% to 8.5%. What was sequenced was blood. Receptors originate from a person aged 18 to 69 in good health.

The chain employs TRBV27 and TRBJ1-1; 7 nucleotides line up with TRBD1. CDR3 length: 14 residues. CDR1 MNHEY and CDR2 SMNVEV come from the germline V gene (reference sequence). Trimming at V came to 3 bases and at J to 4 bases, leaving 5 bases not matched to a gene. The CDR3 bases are TGTGCCAGCAGTTTCTCCCCAGGGGGCACTGAAGCTTTCTTT. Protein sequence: CASSFSPGGTEAFF.

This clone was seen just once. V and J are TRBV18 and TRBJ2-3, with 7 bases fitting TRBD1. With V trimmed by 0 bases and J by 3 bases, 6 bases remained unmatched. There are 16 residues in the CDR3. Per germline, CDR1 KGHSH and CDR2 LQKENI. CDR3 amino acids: CASSPPRDSFTDTQYF. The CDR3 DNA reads TGTGCCAGCTCACCACCCCGGGACAGTTTTACAGATACGCAGTATTTT.

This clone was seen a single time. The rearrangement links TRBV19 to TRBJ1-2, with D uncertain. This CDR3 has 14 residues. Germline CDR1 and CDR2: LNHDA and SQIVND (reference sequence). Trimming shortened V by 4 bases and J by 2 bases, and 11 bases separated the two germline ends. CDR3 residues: CASSRAEGNYGYTF. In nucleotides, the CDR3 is TGTGCCAGTAGTAGGGCGGAAGGGAACTATGGCTACACCTTC.

CDR3 DNA sequence: TGTGCCAGCAGCGCAGAGACAGGGGATGAGGCTTTCTTT. Protein: CASSAETGDEAFF. The V call is TRBV7-9, the J call TRBJ1-1; TRBD1 aligns across 8 bases. The CDR3 runs to 13 residues. Looked up from germline, CDR1 is SEHNR and CDR2 is FQNEAQ (reference sequence). The J segment lost 11 bases and the V segment lost 5 bases, leaving 10 bases of the junction unmatched. The whole variable domain, remainder taken from reference TRBV7-9 and TRBJ1-1, is DTGVSQNPRHKITKRGQNVTFRCDPISEHNRLYWYRQTLGQGPEFLTYFQNEAQLEKSRLLSDRFSAERPKGSFSTLEIQRTEQGDSAMYLCASSAETGDEAFFGQGTRLTVV.

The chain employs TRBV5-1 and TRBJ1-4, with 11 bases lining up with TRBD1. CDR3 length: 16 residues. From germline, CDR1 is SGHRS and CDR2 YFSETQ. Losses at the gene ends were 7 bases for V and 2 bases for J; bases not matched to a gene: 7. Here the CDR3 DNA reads TGCGCCAGCGGATCGGGACAGGGGGGTACTAATGAAAAACTGTTTTTT. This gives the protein CASGSGQGGTNEKLFF.

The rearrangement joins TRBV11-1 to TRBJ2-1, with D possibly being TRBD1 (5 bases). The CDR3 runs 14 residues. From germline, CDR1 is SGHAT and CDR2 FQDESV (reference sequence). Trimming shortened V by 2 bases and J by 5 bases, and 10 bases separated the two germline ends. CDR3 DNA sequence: TGTGCCAGCAGCTTATATTTCAGGGACAATGAGCAGTTCTTC. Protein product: CASSLYFRDNEQFF.

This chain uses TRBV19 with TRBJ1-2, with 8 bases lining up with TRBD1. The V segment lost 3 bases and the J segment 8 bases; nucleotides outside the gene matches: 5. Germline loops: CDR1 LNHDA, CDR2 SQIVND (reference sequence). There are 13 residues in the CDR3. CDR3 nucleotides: TGTGCCAGTAGTATTCGGACAGGGCGAGGCTACACCTTC. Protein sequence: CASSIRTGRGYTF.

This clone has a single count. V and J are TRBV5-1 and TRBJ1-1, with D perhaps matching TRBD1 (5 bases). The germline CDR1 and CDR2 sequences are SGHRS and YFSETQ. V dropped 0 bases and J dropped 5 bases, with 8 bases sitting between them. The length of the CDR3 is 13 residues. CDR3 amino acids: CASSLEGSTEAFF. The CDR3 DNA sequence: TGCGCCAGCAGCTTGGAGGGGTCTACTGAAGCTTTCTTT. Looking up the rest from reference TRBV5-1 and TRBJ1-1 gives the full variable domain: KAGVTQTPRYLIKTRGQQVTLSCSPISGHRSVSWYQQTPGQGLQFLFEYFSETQRNKGNFPGRFSGRQFSNSRSEMNVSTLELGDSALYLCASSLEGSTEAFFGQGTRLTVV.

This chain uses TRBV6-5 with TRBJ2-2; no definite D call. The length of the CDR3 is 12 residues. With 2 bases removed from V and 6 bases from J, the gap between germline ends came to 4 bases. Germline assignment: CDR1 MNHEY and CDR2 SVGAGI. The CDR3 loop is CASSYGAGELFF. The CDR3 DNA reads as TGTGCCAGCAGTTACGGGGCCGGGGAGCTGTTTTTT.

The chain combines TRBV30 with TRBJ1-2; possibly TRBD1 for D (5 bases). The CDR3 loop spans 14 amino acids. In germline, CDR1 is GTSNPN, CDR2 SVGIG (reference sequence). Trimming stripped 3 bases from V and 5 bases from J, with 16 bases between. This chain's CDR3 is CAWRGNGGRYGYTF. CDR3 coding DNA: TGTGCCTGGAGGGGAAACGGGGGGAGATATGGCTACACCTTC.

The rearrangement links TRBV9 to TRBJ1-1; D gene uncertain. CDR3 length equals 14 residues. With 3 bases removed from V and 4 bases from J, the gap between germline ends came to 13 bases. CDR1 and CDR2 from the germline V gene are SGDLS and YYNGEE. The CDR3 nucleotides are TGTGCCAGCAGCGAAATTTCGGACGGCACTGAAGCTTTCTTT. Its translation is CASSEISDGTEAFF.

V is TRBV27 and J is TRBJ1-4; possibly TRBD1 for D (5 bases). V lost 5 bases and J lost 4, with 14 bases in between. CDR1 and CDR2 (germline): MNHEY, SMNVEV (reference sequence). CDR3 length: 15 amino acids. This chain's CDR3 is CASSPRGHNNEKLFF. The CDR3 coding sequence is TGTGCCAGCAGTCCCCGCGGACACAATAATGAAAAACTGTTTTTT.

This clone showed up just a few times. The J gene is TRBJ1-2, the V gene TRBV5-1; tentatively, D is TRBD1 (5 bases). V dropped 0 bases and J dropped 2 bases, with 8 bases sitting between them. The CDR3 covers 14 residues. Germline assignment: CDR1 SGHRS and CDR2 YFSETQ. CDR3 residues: CASSLDRSNYGYTF. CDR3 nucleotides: TGCGCCAGCAGCTTGGACAGGAGCAACTATGGCTACACCTTC.

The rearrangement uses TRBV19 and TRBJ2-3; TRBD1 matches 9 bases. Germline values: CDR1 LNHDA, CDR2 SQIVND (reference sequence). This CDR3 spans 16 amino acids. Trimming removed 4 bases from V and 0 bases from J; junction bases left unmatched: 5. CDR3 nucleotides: TGTGCCAGTAGTAATCTACAGGGGGCTAGCACAGATACGCAGTATTTT. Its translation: CASSNLQGASTDTQYF.

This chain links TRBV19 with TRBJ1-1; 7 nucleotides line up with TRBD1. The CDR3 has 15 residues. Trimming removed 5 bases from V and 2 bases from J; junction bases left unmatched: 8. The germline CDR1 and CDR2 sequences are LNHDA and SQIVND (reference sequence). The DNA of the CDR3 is TGTGCCAGTAGTCCCTTGGGACAGCCTAACACTGAAGCTTTCTTT. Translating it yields CASSPLGQPNTEAFF. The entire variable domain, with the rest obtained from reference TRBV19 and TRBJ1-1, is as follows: DGGITQSPKYLFRKEGQNVTLSCEQNLNHDAMYWYRQDPGQGLRLIYYSQIVNDFQKGDIAEGYSVSREKKESFPLTVTSAQKNPTAFYLCASSPLGQPNTEAFFGQGTRLTVV.

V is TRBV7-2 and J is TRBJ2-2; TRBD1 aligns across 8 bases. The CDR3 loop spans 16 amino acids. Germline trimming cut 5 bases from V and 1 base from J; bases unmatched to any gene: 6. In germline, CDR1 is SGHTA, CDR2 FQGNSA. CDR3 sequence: CASSPWTGLNTGELFF. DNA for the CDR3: TGTGCCAGCAGCCCCTGGACAGGGCTGAACACCGGGGAGCTGTTTTTT.

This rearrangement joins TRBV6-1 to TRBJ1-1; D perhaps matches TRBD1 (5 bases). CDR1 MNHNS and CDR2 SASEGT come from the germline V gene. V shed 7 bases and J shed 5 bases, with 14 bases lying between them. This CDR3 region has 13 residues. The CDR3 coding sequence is TGTGCCAGCACGGTGGGGGGGGTTACTGAAGCTTTCTTT. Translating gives CASTVGGVTEAFF.

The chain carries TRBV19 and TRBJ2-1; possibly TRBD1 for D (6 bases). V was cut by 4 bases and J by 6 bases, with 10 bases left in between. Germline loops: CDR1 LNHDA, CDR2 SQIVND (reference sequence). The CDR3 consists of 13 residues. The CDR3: CASSTGVGNEQFF. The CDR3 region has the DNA TGTGCCAGTAGTACAGGGGTCGGCAATGAGCAGTTCTTC.

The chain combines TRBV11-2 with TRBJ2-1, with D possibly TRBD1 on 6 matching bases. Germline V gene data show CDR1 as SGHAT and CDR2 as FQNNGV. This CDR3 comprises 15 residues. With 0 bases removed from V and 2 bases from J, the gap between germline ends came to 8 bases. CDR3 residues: CASSLDTGPYNEQFF. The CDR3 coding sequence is TGTGCCAGCAGCTTAGATACAGGGCCCTACAATGAGCAGTTCTTC.

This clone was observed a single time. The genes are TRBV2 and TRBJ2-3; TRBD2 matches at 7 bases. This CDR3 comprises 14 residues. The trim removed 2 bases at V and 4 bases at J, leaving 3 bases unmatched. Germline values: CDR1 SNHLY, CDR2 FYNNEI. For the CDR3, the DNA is TGTGCCAGCAGTGAACGCGGGGGAGCAGATACGCAGTATTTT. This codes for CASSERGGADTQYF.

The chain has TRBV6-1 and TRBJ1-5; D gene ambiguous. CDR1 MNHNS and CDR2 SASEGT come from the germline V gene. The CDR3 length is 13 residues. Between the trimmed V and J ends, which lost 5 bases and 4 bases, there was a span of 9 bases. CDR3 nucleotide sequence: TGTGCCAGCAGTCCGAAGCAAAATCAGCCCCAGCATTTT. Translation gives CASSPKQNQPQHF.

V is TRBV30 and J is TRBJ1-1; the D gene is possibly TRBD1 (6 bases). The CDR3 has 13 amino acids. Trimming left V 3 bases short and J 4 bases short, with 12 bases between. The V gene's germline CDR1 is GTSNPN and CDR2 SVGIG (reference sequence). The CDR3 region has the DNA TGTGCCTGGAGCTCCGGGGGGGCCACTGAAGCTTTCTTT. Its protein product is CAWSSGGATEAFF.

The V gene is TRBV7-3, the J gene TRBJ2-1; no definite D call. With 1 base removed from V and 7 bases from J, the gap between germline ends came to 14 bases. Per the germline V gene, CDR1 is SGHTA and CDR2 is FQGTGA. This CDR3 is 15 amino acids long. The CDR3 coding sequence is TGTGCCAGCAGCTTAAGTTCCAATTCTCGGAATGAGCAGTTCTTC. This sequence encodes CASSLSSNSRNEQFF.

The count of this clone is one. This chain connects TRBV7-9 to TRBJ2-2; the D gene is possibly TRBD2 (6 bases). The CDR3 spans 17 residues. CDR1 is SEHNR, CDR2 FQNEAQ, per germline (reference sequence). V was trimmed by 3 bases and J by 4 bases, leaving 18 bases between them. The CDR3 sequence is CASSFSSDYRFTGELFF. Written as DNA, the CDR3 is TGTGCCAGCAGCTTTTCGTCGGACTACCGATTCACCGGGGAGCTGTTTTTT.

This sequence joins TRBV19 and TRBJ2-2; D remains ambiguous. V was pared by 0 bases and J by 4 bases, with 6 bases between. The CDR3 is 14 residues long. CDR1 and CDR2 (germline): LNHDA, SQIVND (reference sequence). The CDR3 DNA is TGTGCCAGTAGTATAGAGTGGGGCACCGGGGAGCTGTTTTTT. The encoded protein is CASSIEWGTGELFF.